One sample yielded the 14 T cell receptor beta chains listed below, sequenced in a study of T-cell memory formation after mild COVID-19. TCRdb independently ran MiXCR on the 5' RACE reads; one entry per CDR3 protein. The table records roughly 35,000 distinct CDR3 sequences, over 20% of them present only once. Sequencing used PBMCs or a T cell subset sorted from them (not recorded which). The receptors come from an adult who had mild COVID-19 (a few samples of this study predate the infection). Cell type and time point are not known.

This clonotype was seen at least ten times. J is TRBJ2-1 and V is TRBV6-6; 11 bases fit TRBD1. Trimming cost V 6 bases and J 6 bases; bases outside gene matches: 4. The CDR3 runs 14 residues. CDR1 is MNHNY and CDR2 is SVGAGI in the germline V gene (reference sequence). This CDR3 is CASRTGTGGNEQFF. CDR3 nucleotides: TGTGCCAGCAGGACCGGGACAGGGGGCAATGAGCAGTTCTTC.

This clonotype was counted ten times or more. This chain's CDR3 is CASSYRENTEAFF. CDR3 sequence (DNA): TGTGCCAGCAGTTACAGGGAGAACACTGAAGCTTTCTTT. The chain is built from TRBV12-3 or TRBV12-4 and TRBJ1-1; D is possibly TRBD1 (6 bases). V lost 4 bases and J 1 base, leaving 7 bases between the germline ends. The CDR3 is 13 amino acids.

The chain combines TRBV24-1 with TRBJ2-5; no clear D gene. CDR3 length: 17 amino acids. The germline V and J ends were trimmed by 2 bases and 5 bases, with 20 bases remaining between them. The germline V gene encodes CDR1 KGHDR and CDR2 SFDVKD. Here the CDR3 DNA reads TGTGCCACCAGTGATTCGCCAGTCGGGCGGAGTCGGGAGACCCAGTACTTC. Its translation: CATSDSPVGRSRETQYF.

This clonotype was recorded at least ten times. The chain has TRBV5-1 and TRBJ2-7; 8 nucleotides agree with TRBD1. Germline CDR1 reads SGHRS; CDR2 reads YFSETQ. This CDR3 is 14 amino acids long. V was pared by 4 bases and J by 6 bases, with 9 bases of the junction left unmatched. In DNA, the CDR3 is TGCGCCAGCAGCGAAGGACAGGGCGGTTTCGAGCAGTACTTC. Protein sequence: CASSEGQGGFEQYF. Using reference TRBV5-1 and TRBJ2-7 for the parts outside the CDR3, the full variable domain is KAGVTQTPRYLIKTRGQQVTLSCSPISGHRSVSWYQQTPGQGLQFLFEYFSETQRNKGNFPGRFSGRQFSNSRSEMNVSTLELGDSALYLCASSEGQGGFEQYFGPGTRLTVT.

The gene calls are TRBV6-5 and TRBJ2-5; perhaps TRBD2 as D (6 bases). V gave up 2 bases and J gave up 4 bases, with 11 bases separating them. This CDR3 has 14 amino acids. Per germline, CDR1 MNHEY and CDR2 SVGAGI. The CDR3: CASSYSLARETQYF. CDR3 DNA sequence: TGTGCCAGCAGTTACAGCCTAGCGCGAGAGACCCAGTACTTC.

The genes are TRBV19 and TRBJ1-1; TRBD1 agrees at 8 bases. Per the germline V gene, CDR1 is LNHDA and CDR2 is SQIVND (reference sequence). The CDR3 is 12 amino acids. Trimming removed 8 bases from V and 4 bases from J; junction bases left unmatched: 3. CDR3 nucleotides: TGTGCCAGTTACGACAGGGGCACTGAAGCTTTCTTT. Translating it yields CASYDRGTEAFF.

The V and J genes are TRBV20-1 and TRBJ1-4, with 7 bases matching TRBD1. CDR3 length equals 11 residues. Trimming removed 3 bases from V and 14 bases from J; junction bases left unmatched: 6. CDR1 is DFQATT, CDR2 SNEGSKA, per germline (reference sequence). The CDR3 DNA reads TGCAGTGCTAGGGACAGGCGAGGCCTGTTTTTT. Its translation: CSARDRRGLFF.

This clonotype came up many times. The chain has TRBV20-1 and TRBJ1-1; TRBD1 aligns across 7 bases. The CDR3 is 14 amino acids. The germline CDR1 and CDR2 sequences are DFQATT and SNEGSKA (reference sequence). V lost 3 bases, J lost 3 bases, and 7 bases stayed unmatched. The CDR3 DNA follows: TGCAGTGCTAGTAAAACAGGGGTCTACACTGAAGCTTTCTTT. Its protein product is CSASKTGVYTEAFF.

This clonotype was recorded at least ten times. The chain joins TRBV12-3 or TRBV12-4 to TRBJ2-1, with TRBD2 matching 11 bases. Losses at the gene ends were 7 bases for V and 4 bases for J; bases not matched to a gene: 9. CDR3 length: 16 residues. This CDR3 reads CASTPPGLAAYNEQFF. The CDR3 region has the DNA TGTGCCAGCACTCCCCCGGGACTAGCGGCTTACAATGAGCAGTTCTTC.

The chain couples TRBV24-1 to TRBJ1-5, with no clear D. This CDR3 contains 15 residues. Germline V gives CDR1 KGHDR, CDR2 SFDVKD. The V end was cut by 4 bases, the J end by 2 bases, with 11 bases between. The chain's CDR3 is CATSERTEGNQPQHF. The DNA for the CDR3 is TGTGCCACCAGTGAGCGTACAGAAGGCAATCAGCCCCAGCATTTT.

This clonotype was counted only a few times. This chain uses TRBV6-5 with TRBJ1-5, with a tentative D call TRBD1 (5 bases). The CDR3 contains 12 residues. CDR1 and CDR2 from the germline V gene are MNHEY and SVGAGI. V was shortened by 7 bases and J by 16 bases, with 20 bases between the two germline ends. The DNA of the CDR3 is TGTGCCAGCACTACCCCTGGGGGGACGTTACATTTT. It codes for CASTTPGGTLHF.

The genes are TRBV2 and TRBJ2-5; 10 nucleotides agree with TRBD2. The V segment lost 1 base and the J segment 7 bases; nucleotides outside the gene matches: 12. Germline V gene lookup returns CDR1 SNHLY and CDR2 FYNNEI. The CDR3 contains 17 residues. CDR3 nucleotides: TGTGCCAGCAGTGAAGGTCCTAGCGGGGGCCCTCAGTGGACCCAGTACTTC. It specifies CASSEGPSGGPQWTQYF.

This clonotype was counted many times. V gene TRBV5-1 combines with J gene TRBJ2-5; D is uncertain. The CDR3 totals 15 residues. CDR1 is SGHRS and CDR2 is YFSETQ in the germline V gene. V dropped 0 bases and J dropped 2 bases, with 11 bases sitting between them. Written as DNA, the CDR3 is TGCGCCAGCAGCTTGGAGGCTAAAGCGCAAGAGACCCAGTACTTC. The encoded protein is CASSLEAKAQETQYF.

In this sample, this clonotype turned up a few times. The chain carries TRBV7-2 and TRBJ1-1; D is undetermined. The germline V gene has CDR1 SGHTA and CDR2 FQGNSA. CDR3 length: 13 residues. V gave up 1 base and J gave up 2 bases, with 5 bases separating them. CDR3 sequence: CASSLGINTEAFF. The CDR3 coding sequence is TGTGCCAGCAGCTTAGGGATAAACACTGAAGCTTTCTTT.